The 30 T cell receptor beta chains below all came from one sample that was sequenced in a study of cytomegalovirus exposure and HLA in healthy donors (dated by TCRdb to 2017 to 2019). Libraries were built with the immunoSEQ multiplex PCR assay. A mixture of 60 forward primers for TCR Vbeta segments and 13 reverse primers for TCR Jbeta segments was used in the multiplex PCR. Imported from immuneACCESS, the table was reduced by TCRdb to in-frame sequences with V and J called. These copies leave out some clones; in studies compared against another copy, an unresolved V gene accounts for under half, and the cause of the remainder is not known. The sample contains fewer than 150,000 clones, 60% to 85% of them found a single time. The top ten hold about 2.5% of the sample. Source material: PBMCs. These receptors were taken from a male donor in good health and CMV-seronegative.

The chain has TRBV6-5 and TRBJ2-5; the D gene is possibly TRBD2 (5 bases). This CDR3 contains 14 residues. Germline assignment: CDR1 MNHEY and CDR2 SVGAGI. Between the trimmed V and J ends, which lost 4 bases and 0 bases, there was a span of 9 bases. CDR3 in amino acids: CASSWRQYQETQYF. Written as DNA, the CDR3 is TGTGCCAGCAGTTGGAGGCAGTACCAAGAGACCCAGTACTTC.

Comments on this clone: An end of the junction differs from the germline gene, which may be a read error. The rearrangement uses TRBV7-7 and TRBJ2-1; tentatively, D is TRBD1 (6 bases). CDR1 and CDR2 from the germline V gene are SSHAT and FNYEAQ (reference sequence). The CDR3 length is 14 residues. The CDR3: CASSSGHGNNEQFF. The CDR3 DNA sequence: TGTGCTAGCAGTTCGGGACACGGAAACAATGAGCAGTTCTTC.

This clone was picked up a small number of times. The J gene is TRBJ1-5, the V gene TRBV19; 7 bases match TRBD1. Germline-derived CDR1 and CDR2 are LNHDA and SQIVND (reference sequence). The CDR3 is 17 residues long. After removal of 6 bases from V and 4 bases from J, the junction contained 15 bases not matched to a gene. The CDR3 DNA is TGTGCCAGTAGCATCCACCTCCTAGAACAGGGGAATCAGCCCCAGCATTTT. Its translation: CASSIHLLEQGNQPQHF. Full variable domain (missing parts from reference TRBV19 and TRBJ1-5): DGGITQSPKYLFRKEGQNVTLSCEQNLNHDAMYWYRQDPGQGLRLIYYSQIVNDFQKGDIAEGYSVSREKKESFPLTVTSAQKNPTAFYLCASSIHLLEQGNQPQHFGDGTRLSIL.

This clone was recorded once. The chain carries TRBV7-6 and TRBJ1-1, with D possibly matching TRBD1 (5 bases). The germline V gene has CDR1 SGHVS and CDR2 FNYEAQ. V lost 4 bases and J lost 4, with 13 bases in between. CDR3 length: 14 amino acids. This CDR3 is CASSSEQASTEAFF. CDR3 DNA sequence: TGTGCCAGCAGCTCGGAACAGGCTAGCACTGAAGCTTTCTTT.

In DNA form, the CDR3 reads TGTGCCAGCAGCCAGGGGTGGACTGAGACCCAGTACTTC. This translates into CASSQGWTETQYF. The V and J genes are TRBV6-6 and TRBJ2-5; weak D call: TRBD1 (6 bases). Germline CDR1 reads MNHNY; CDR2 reads SVGAGI (reference sequence). This CDR3 is 13 amino acids long. V gave up 6 bases and J gave up 5 bases, with 13 bases separating them.

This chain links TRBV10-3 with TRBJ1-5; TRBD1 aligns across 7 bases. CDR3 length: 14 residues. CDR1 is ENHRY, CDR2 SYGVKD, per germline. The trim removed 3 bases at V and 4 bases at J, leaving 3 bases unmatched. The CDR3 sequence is CAISDGQVNQPQHF. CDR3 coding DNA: TGTGCCATCAGTGACGGACAGGTGAATCAGCCCCAGCATTTT.

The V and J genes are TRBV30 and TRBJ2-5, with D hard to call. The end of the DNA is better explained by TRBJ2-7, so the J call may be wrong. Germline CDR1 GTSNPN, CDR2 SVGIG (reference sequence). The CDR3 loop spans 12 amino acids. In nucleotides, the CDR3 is TGTGCCTGGAGTGTAGCGAGCTACGAGCAGTACTTC. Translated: CAWSVASYEQYF.

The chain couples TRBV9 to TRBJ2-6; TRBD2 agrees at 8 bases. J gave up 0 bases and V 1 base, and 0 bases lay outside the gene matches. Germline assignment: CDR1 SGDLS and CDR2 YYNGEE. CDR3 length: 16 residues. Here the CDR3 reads CASSVTSGSGANVLTF. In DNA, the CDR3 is TGTGCCAGCAGCGTAACTAGCGGCTCTGGGGCCAACGTCCTGACTTTC. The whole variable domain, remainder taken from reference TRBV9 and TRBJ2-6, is DSGVTQTPKHLITATGQRVTLRCSPRSGDLSVYWYQQSLDQGLQFLIQYYNGEERAKGNILERFSAQQFPDLHSELNLSSLELGDSALYFCASSVTSGSGANVLTFGAGSRLTVL.

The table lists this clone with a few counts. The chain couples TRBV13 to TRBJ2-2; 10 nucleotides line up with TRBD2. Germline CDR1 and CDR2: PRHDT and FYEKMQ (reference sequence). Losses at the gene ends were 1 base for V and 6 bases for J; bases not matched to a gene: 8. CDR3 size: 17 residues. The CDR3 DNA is TGTGCCAGCAGCTTAGTCCCTCTAGCGGGGGTCCCCGGGGAGCTGTTTTTT. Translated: CASSLVPLAGVPGELFF.

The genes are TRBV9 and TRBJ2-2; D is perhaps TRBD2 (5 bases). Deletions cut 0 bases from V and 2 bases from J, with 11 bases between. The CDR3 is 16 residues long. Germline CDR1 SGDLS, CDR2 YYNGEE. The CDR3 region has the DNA TGTGCCAGCAGCGTAGCAAACGGGAAAAACACCGGGGAGCTGTTTTTT. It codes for CASSVANGKNTGELFF.

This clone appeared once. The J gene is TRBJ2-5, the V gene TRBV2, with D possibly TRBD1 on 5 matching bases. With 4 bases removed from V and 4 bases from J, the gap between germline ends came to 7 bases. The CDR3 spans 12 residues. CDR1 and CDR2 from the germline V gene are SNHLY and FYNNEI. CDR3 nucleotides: TGTGCCAGCAGTGGGGGCCTAGAGACCCAGTACTTC. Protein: CASSGGLETQYF.

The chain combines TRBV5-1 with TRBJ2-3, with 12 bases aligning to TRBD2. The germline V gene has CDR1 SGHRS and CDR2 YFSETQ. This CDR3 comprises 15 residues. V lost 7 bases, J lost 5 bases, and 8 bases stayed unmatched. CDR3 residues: CASYSSGGAKDTQYF. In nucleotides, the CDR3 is TGCGCCAGCTACTCTAGCGGGGGGGCAAAAGATACGCAGTATTTT.

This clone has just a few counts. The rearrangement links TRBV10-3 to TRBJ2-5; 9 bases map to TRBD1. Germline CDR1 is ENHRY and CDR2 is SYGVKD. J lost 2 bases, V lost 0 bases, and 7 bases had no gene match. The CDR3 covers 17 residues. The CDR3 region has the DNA TGTGCCATCAGTGAGTCGTCCGGGACAGGGTTTCAAGAGACCCAGTACTTC. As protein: CAISESSGTGFQETQYF.

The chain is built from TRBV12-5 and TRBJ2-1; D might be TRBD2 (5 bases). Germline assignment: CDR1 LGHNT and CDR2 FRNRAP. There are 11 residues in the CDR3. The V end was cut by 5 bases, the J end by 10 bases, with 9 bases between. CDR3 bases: TGTGCTAGTGGTGGCGGGTGGGAGCAGTTCTTC. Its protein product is CASGGGWEQFF.

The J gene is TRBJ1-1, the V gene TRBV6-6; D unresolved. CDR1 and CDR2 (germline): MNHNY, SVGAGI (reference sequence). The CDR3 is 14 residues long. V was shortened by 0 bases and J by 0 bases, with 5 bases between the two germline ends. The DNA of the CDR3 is TGTGCCAGCAGTTACTCTTATATGAACACTGAAGCTTTCTTT. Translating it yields CASSYSYMNTEAFF.

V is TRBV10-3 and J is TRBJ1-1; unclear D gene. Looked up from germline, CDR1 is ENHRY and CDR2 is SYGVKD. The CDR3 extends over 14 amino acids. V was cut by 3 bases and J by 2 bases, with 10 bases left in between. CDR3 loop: CAISDWRKNTEAFF. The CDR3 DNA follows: TGTGCCATCAGTGATTGGAGAAAAAACACTGAAGCTTTCTTT.

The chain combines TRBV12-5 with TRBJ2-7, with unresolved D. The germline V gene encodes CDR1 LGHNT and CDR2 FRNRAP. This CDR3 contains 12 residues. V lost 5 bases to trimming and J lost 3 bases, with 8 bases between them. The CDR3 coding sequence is TGTGCTAGTGGTCCCTCGCGCTACGAGCAGTACTTC. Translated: CASGPSRYEQYF.

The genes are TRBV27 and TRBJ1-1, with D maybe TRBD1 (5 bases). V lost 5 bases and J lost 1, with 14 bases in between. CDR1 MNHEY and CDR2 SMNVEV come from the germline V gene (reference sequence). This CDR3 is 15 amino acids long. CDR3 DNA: TGTGCCAGCAGTGACTGGGCAGGGAAGAACACTGAAGCTTTCTTT. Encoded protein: CASSDWAGKNTEAFF.

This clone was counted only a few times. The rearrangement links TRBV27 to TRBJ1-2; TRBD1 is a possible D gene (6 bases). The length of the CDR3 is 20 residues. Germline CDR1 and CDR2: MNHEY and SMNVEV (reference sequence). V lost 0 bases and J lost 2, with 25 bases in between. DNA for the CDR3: TGTGCCAGCAGTTTATCGTTTGGTTGGGGCAGGGGAGAATGGAACTATGGCTACACCTTC. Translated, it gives CASSLSFGWGRGEWNYGYTF.

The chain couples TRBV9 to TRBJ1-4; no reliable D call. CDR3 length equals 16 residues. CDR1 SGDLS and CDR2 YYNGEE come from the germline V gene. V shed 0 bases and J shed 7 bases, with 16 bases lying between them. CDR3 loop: CASSVESGSLGEKLFF. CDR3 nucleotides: TGTGCCAGCAGCGTAGAGTCAGGCTCACTAGGTGAAAAACTGTTTTTT.

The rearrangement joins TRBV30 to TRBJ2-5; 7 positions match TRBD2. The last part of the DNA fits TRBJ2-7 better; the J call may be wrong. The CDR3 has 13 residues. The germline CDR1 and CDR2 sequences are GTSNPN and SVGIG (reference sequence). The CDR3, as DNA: TGTGCCTGGACGGCGGGAGAGTTCTACGAGCAGTACTTC. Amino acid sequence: CAWTAGEFYEQYF.

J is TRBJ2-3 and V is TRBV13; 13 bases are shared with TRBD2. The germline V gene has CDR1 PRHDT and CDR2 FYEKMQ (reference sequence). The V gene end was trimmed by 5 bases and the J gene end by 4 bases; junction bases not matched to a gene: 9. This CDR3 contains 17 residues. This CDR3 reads CASSQRTSGSRADTQYF. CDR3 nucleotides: TGTGCCAGCAGCCAACGGACTAGCGGGAGTCGGGCAGATACGCAGTATTTT. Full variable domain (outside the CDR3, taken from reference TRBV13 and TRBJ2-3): AAGVIQSPRHLIKEKRETATLKCYPIPRHDTVYWYQQGPGQDPQFLISFYEKMQSDKGSIPDRFSAQQFSDYHSELNMSSLELGDSALYFCASSQRTSGSRADTQYFGPGTRLTVL.

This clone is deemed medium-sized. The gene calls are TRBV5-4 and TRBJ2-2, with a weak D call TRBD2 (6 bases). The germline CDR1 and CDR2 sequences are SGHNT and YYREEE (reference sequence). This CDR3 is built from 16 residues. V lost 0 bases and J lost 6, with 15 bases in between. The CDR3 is CASSLEGRDGAGELFF. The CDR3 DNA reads TGTGCCAGCAGCTTGGAGGGGCGGGACGGCGCCGGGGAGCTGTTTTTT.

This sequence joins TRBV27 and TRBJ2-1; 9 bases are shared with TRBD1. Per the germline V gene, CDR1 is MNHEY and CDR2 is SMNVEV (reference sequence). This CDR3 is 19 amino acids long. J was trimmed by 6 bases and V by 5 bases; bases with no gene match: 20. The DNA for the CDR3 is TGTGCCAGCAGTCAACGGACAGGGGATGTATCGGGCTTGGGCAATGAGCAGTTCTTC. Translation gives CASSQRTGDVSGLGNEQFF.

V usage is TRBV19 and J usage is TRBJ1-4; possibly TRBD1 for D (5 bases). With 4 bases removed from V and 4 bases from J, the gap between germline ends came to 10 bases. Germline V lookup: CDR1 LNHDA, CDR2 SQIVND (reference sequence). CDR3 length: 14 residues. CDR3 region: CASSTQGINEKLFF. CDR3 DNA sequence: TGTGCCAGTAGTACTCAGGGAATTAATGAAAAACTGTTTTTT.

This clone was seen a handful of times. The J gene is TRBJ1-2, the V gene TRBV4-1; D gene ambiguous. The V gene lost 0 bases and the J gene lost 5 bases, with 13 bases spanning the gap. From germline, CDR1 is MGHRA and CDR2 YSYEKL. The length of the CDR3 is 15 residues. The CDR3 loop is CASSQDPGESYGYTF. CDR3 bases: TGCGCCAGCAGCCAAGATCCCGGAGAGTCGTATGGCTACACCTTC.

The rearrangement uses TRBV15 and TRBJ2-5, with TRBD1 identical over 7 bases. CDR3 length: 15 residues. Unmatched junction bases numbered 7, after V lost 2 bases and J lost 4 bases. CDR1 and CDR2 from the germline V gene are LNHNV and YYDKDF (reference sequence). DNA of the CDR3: TGTGCCACCAGCAGATCCACAGGGGCCGGAGAGACCCAGTACTTC. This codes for CATSRSTGAGETQYF.

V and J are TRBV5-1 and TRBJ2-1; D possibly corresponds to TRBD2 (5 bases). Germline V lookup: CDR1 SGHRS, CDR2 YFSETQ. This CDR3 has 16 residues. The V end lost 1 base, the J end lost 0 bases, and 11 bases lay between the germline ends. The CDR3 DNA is TGCGCCAGCAGCTTGAAAAGAGGGAGCTCCTACAATGAGCAGTTCTTC. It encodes CASSLKRGSSYNEQFF.

The CDR3 DNA reads as TGTGCCAGCAGTCCGGGTCTTGAAGAGACCCAGTACTTC. Protein: CASSPGLEETQYF. The rearrangement links TRBV2 to TRBJ2-5; D remains unclear. CDR3 length: 13 residues. Deletions cut 5 bases from V and 3 bases from J, with 10 bases between. Germline CDR1 is SNHLY and CDR2 is FYNNEI.

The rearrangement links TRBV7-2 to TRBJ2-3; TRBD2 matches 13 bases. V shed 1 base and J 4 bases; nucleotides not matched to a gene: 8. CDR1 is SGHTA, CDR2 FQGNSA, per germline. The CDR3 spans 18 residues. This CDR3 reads CASSLEGLAGNYADTQYF. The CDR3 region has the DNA TGTGCCAGCAGCTTAGAGGGACTAGCGGGAAACTACGCAGATACGCAGTATTTT.